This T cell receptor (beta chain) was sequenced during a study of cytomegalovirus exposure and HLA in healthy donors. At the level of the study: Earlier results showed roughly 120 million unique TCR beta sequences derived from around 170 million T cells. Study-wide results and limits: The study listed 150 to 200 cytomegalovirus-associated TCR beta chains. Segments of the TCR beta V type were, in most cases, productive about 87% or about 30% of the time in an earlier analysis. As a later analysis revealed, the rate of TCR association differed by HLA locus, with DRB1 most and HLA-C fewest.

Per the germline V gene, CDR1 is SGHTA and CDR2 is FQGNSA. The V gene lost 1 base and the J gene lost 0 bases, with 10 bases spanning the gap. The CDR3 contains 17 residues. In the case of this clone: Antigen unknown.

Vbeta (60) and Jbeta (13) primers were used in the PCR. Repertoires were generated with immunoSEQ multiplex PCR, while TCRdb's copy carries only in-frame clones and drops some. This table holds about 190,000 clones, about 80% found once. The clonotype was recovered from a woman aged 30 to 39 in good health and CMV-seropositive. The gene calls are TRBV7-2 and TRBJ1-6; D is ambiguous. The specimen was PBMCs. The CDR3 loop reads CASSLVAISSYNSPLHF. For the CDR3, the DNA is TGTGCCAGCAGCTTAGTAGCCATTAGCTCCTATAATTCACCCCTCCACTTT.